This T cell receptor (beta chain) was identified in a study of blood T cell repertoires in COVID-19. The wider study: Collection of acute and convalescent COVID-19 samples took place in the United States, Italy and Spain. The cDNA or gDNA used as material had been derived from T cells, B-cell-depleted T cells, or PBMCs.

In the original processing: Nucleated cell counts were estimated from reference gene primer amplification. TCRdb's table, derived via immunoSEQ multiplex PCR, lists solely in-frame clones and lacks some. V, J and clone size derive from that table, while D and trimming were established from the DNA sequence. Of some 26,000 clones in the sample, roughly three quarters were seen once. Germline CDR1 reads SGHDN; CDR2 reads FVKESK. Unmatched junction bases numbered 9, after V lost 3 bases and J lost 5 bases. The CDR3 length is 15 residues. This clonotype was sampled from a man between 65 and 85 years old with acute or convalescent COVID-19. The specimen sequenced was peripheral blood. The rearrangement links TRBV14 to TRBJ1-1; 7 nucleotides agree with TRBD1. CDR3 region: CASSHANRGRTEAFF. As DNA, the CDR3 is TGTGCCAGCAGCCACGCGAACAGGGGCAGGACTGAAGCTTTCTTT.